The sequence of this T cell receptor beta chain was determined in a study of shared clonotypes between healthy human individuals. Sorted-subset replicate PCRs used 150 to 200 ng DNA, 30,000 or so T cell genomes. Produced via immunoSEQ multiplex PCR; TCRdb's table is partial and in-frame only. The data show a few million clones, about 92% seen once. Regarding the study as a whole: For naive CD4 cells, roughly 5% of clonotypes were shared across a few donors.

On this clone itself: Its antigen remains unknown.

The germline gives CDR1 GTSNPN, CDR2 SVGIG (reference sequence). The CDR3 runs 15 residues. The V end lost 2 bases, the J end lost 0 bases, and 14 bases lay between the germline ends. The chain links TRBV30 to TRBJ2-7; D may be TRBD1 (6 bases). The receptor was isolated from a man aged 18 to 30 in good health. Material: naive CD4+ T cells sorted from blood. Subset meaning: CD45RA+ positively selected. CDR3: CAWSSQQGFSYEQYF. The CDR3, as DNA: TGTGCCTGGAGTTCACAACAGGGTTTCTCCTACGAGCAGTACTTC.